This passage covers 24 T cell receptor beta chains from one sample sequenced in a study of cytomegalovirus exposure and HLA in healthy donors. PCR involved 60 Vbeta and 13 Jbeta primers. Using immunoSEQ multiplex PCR, the repertoire was profiled, and TCRdb retains in-frame clones only, with some absent. The table lists about 92,000 clones, 81% of them singletons. Input material: PBMCs. The receptors come from a girl under 10 years old in good health and CMV-seropositive.

The genes are TRBV28 and TRBJ1-1; 9 bases line up with TRBD1. The CDR3 sequence is 15 residues long. V lost 6 bases to trimming and J lost 4 bases; unmatched junction nucleotides: 9. CDR1 is MDHEN and CDR2 is SYDVKM in the germline V gene. The CDR3 sequence: CASSLPGQGFTEAFF. CDR3 DNA sequence: TGTGCCAGCAGCCTACCGGGACAGGGATTCACTGAAGCTTTCTTT.

The gene calls are TRBV18 and TRBJ2-7, with D possibly matching TRBD2 (6 bases). The ends were cut back, 5 bases at V and 11 bases at J, with 19 bases in the middle. Germline V gives CDR1 KGHSH, CDR2 LQKENI. The CDR3 is made up of 13 amino acids. CDR3 loop: CASSTGGQAGKYF. The CDR3 nucleotides read TGTGCCAGCTCAACCGGCGGGCAGGCGGGGAAGTACTTC.

This chain joins TRBV29-1 and TRBJ2-2, with 10 bases aligning to TRBD2. V was clipped by 1 base and J by 4 bases; unmatched bases: 6. The CDR3 runs to 16 residues. Germline CDR1 reads SQVTM; CDR2 reads ANQGSEA. The CDR3 spells CSVEASGTSATGELFF. Written as DNA, the CDR3 is TGCAGCGTTGAAGCCAGTGGGACTAGCGCCACCGGGGAGCTGTTTTTT.

The chain carries TRBV5-1 and TRBJ2-1; 7 bases map to TRBD2. With V trimmed by 0 bases and J by 7 bases, 4 bases remained unmatched. Germline V gene lookup returns CDR1 SGHRS and CDR2 YFSETQ. The CDR3 is 14 residues long. The CDR3 here is CASSLGGSFNEQFF. For the CDR3, the DNA is TGCGCCAGCAGCTTGGGCGGGAGTTTTAATGAGCAGTTCTTC.

This clone came up a few times. The V and J genes are TRBV6-6 and TRBJ2-1; perhaps TRBD2 as D (5 bases). V lost 1 base to trimming and J lost 8 bases, with 9 bases between them. This CDR3 contains 13 residues. The germline V gene encodes CDR1 MNHNY and CDR2 SVGAGI (reference sequence). CDR3 coding DNA: TGTGCCAGCAGTTACTTACTAGTCGATGAGCAGTTCTTC. It specifies CASSYLLVDEQFF.

J is TRBJ2-1 and V is TRBV4-2; tentatively, D is TRBD2 (6 bases). Per the germline V gene, CDR1 is LGHNA and CDR2 is YNFKEQ. This CDR3 contains 14 residues. The V gene lost 1 base and the J gene lost 12 bases, with 16 bases spanning the gap. CDR3: CASSQGATRGGQFF. CDR3 DNA sequence: TGTGCCAGCAGCCAAGGGGCGACTAGAGGCGGGCAGTTCTTC.

The chain links TRBV4-1 to TRBJ2-2, with TRBD2 matching 11 bases. The CDR3 is 16 amino acids. Germline assignment: CDR1 MGHRA and CDR2 YSYEKL. J was trimmed by 1 base and V by 5 bases; bases with no gene match: 3. CDR3 sequence (DNA): TGCGCCAGCAGCAATAGCGGGAGGGAGAACACCGGGGAGCTGTTTTTT. It specifies CASSNSGRENTGELFF.

V usage is TRBV9 and J usage is TRBJ2-2, with 7 bases aligning to TRBD2. J was trimmed by 1 base and V by 0 bases; bases with no gene match: 3. The germline V gene has CDR1 SGDLS and CDR2 YYNGEE. This CDR3 is 16 amino acids long. The CDR3 here is CASSVGGLLNTGELFF. The CDR3 DNA sequence: TGTGCCAGCAGCGTAGGGGGACTATTGAACACCGGGGAGCTGTTTTTT. Looking up the rest from reference TRBV9 and TRBJ2-2 gives the full variable domain: DSGVTQTPKHLITATGQRVTLRCSPRSGDLSVYWYQQSLDQGLQFLIQYYNGEERAKGNILERFSAQQFPDLHSELNLSSLELGDSALYFCASSVGGLLNTGELFFGEGSRLTVL.

The V gene is TRBV27, the J gene TRBJ2-3; 11 bases fit TRBD2. This CDR3 is 17 amino acids long. CDR1 is MNHEY and CDR2 is SMNVEV in the germline V gene (reference sequence). The ends lost 6 bases at V and 6 bases at J; junction bases unmatched: 14. For the CDR3, the DNA is TGTGCCAGCAGCCGGACCCTAGCGGGAGGTATCGTTGATACGCAGTATTTT. It translates to CASSRTLAGGIVDTQYF.

The chain uses TRBV6-5 and TRBJ1-1; D is unclear. Trimming left V 8 bases short and J 3 bases short, with 13 bases between. Germline V gene lookup returns CDR1 MNHEY and CDR2 SVGAGI. The CDR3 runs 13 residues. The CDR3 is CASGSSEDTEAFF. The CDR3 DNA is TGTGCCAGCGGATCAAGTGAGGACACTGAAGCTTTCTTT.

The chain employs TRBV30 and TRBJ1-3, with D maybe TRBD1 (5 bases). Germline V CDR1 and CDR2: GTSNPN, SVGIG (reference sequence). V was pared by 0 bases and J by 0 bases, with 15 bases between. The CDR3 is made up of 17 amino acids. CDR3 residues: CAWSVLSRANSGNTIYF. CDR3 nucleotides: TGTGCCTGGAGTGTACTGTCCAGGGCCAACTCTGGAAACACCATATATTTT.

The V call is TRBV5-1, the J call TRBJ2-5, with D possibly being TRBD2 (6 bases). The CDR3 extends over 13 amino acids. The V end lost 0 bases, the J end lost 5 bases, and 8 bases lay between the germline ends. Germline CDR1 and CDR2: SGHRS and YFSETQ. CDR3 nucleotides: TGCGCCAGCAGCTTGGAGGGGAGGGAGACCCAGTACTTC. It encodes CASSLEGRETQYF.

CDR3: CASTQGTENTGELFF. The CDR3 DNA is TGTGCCAGCACCCAAGGGACAGAGAACACCGGGGAGCTGTTTTTT. The V call is TRBV28, the J call TRBJ2-2; the match to TRBD1 covers 7 bases. Germline-derived CDR1 and CDR2 are MDHEN and SYDVKM. The CDR3 has 15 amino acids. V lost 7 bases, J lost 1 base, and 6 bases stayed unmatched.

The gene calls are TRBV29-1 and TRBJ2-5; a possible D gene is TRBD1 (5 bases). This CDR3 spans 12 amino acids. CDR1 and CDR2 (germline): SQVTM, ANQGSEA. Trimming left V 6 bases short and J 5 bases short, with 13 bases between. CDR3 amino acids: CSVAGFRETQYF. In DNA form, the CDR3 reads TGCAGCGTAGCAGGGTTTCGGGAGACCCAGTACTTC.

The chain combines TRBV30 with TRBJ2-7, with TRBD2 matching over 10 bases. CDR1 and CDR2 (germline): GTSNPN, SVGIG (reference sequence). CDR3 size: 16 residues. V gave up 4 bases and J gave up 3 bases; unmatched junction bases: 12. CDR3 in DNA: TGTGCCTGGACCCCAATAGCGGGAGGAGGGGTCTACGAGCAGTACTTC. Translated, it gives CAWTPIAGGGVYEQYF. Based on the CDR3 plus reference TRBV30 and TRBJ2-7, the full variable domain is SQTIHQWPATLVQPVGSPLSLECTVEGTSNPNLYWYRQAAGRGLQLLFYSVGIGQISSEVPQNLSASRPQDRQFILSSKKLLLSDSGFYLCAWTPIAGGGVYEQYFGPGTRLTVT.

Many counts were recorded for this clone. The J gene is TRBJ2-2, the V gene TRBV13; perhaps TRBD1 as D (6 bases). Germline V gives CDR1 PRHDT, CDR2 FYEKMQ (reference sequence). With 2 bases removed from V and 6 bases from J, the gap between germline ends came to 13 bases. The CDR3 spans 15 residues. CDR3 in DNA: TGTGCCAGCAGCTTACAACAGGGAAGATCCGGGGAGCTGTTTTTT. This translates into CASSLQQGRSGELFF.

V gene TRBV4-1 combines with J gene TRBJ2-7; D is perhaps TRBD2 (6 bases). Germline-derived CDR1 and CDR2 are MGHRA and YSYEKL. CDR3 length equals 18 residues. Trimming took off 2 bases at V and 1 base at J, with 21 bases between the two ends. The CDR3 here is CASSQSRLGGGRSYEQYF. CDR3 bases: TGCGCCAGCAGCCAATCCCGGCTGGGGGGAGGCAGATCCTACGAGCAGTACTTC.

The gene calls are TRBV6-5 and TRBJ1-1, with D perhaps matching TRBD1 (6 bases). Trimming stripped 2 bases from V and 8 bases from J, with 9 bases between. This CDR3 is 12 amino acids long. CDR1 is MNHEY and CDR2 is SVGAGI in the germline V gene. CDR3 nucleotides: TGTGCCAGCAGTTACCGGGACAAAGAAGCTTTCTTT. The encoded protein is CASSYRDKEAFF.

This clone turned up a few times. CDR3 bases: TGTGCCATCAGTGGGGTCGAGGGGGCACGGACTGAAGCTTTCTTT. Protein sequence: CAISGVEGARTEAFF. V is TRBV10-3 and J is TRBJ1-1; TRBD1 agrees at 7 bases. The V segment lost 4 bases and the J segment 5 bases; nucleotides outside the gene matches: 10. CDR1 ENHRY and CDR2 SYGVKD come from the germline V gene. This CDR3 spans 15 amino acids.

The V gene is TRBV4-1, the J gene TRBJ2-7; TRBD1 agrees at 9 bases. V was pared by 3 bases and J by 3 bases, with 3 bases of the junction left unmatched. The CDR3 covers 14 residues. Germline lookup yields CDR1 MGHRA and CDR2 YSYEKL. The CDR3 is CASSQYRGHYEQYF. CDR3 sequence (DNA): TGCGCCAGCAGCCAGTACAGGGGGCACTACGAGCAGTACTTC.

This clone was seen just once. The V and J genes are TRBV27 and TRBJ2-7, with TRBD2 matching over 7 bases. Looked up from germline, CDR1 is MNHEY and CDR2 is SMNVEV (reference sequence). V lost 5 bases to trimming and J lost 2 bases; unmatched junction nucleotides: 3. The CDR3 runs to 13 residues. CDR3 DNA: TGTGCCAGCAGTAGCCGGGGGGCCTACGAGCAGTACTTC. Protein sequence: CASSSRGAYEQYF.

This clone was observed a handful of times. The chain has TRBV7-9 and TRBJ2-7; 7 bases fit TRBD2. The CDR3 extends over 15 amino acids. In germline, CDR1 is SEHNR, CDR2 FQNEAQ (reference sequence). V shed 2 bases, J shed 6 bases, and the junction held 10 bases outside the gene matches. CDR3 nucleotide sequence: TGTGCCAGCAGCTTAATTGGACTAGAGGCCTCCGAGCAGTACTTC. Translating gives CASSLIGLEASEQYF.

This clone has just a few counts. The chain is built from TRBV4-3 and TRBJ2-7, with D unclear. Trimming pared 0 bases from V and 0 bases from J, leaving 6 bases between. From germline, CDR1 is LGHNA and CDR2 YSLEER. The CDR3 covers 14 residues. The CDR3 loop reads CASSQDLASYEQYF. The CDR3, as DNA: TGCGCCAGCAGCCAAGATCTGGCCTCCTACGAGCAGTACTTC.

The V gene is TRBV30, the J gene TRBJ2-1; TRBD2 matches 8 bases. CDR1 GTSNPN and CDR2 SVGIG come from the germline V gene (reference sequence). The CDR3 runs 15 residues. V trimming: 0 bases; J trimming: 7 bases; junction bases outside the gene matches: 8. The CDR3 DNA reads TGTGCCTGGAGTGTACTGAAGCGGGAGCTGAATGAGCAGTTCTTC. This translates into CAWSVLKRELNEQFF.